This T cell receptor (beta chain) stems from a study of T cell repertoires in cytomegalovirus infection. Study-level background: Alongside well-studied HLA-B-restricted CMV epitopes, recently identified HLA-C-restricted CMV epitopes were also used. Public TCR beta signatures were indicative of both CMV infection and a matching HLA type. Regarding the study as a whole: CMV carriers having the relevant HLA were flagged by cumulative public TCR beta family frequency. Dominant in the ex vivo response were TCR beta clonotypes restricted by HLA-C and specific for CMV.

Trimming removed 6 bases at V and 3 bases at J, with 15 bases between. Germline V gene sequence: CDR1 SGHVS, CDR2 FNYEAQ. The CDR3 runs to 15 residues. TCRdb reprocessed the reads with MiXCR, giving one entry per CDR3 protein. The sample shows about 830,000 distinct CDR3 sequences, 32% of them seen only once. A few counts support this clonotype. The antigen is undetermined. The sequence derives from a human donor in good health (CMV status not recorded). Some clones in this sample may be carry-over from other donors' samples. The chain joins TRBV7-6 to TRBJ1-5, with D possibly being TRBD1 (5 bases). Sample: cultured CD8+ T cells from PBMCs, taken from culture after CMV antigen stimulation. The CDR3: CASSGGGEANQPQHF. The CDR3 DNA is TGTGCCAGCAGTGGTGGGGGGGAGGCCAATCAGCCCCAGCATTTT. Variable domain in full (rest from reference TRBV7-6 and TRBJ1-5): GAGVSQSPRYKVTKRGQDVALRCDPISGHVSLYWYRQALGQGPEFLTYFNYEAQQDKSGLPNDRFSAERPEGSISTLTIQRTEQRDSAMYRCASSGGGEANQPQHFGDGTRLSIL.